This T cell receptor beta chain was captured in a study of blood T cell repertoires in COVID-19. Background on the study: Samples of COVID-19 (acute and convalescent) were obtained from the United States, Italy and Spain. Sample material is recorded as cDNA or gDNA derived from T cells, B-cell-depleted T cells, or PBMCs.

The CDR3 has 14 amino acids. Germline CDR1 LGHDT, CDR2 YNNKEL (reference sequence). J gave up 13 bases and V 2 bases, and 13 bases lay outside the gene matches. Source study methods: The authors estimated nucleated cell counts from reference gene primer amplification. Measured with immunoSEQ multiplex PCR; TCRdb has only the in-frame clones, and not every one. Clone size and the V and J calls come from that table; the DNA yielded D and trimming. The sample lists 210,000 or so clones, roughly 90% seen once, with around 7% in the top ten. This clonotype was sampled from a middle-aged man with acute or convalescent COVID-19. The specimen sequenced was peripheral blood. The chain uses TRBV3-1 (or the pseudogene TRBV3-2) and TRBJ1-2; 7 bases are a match to TRBD1. CDR3 protein: CASSQNEGAGWLTF. CDR3 in DNA: TGTGCCAGCAGCCAAAATGAGGGGGCGGGATGGCTCACCTTC.